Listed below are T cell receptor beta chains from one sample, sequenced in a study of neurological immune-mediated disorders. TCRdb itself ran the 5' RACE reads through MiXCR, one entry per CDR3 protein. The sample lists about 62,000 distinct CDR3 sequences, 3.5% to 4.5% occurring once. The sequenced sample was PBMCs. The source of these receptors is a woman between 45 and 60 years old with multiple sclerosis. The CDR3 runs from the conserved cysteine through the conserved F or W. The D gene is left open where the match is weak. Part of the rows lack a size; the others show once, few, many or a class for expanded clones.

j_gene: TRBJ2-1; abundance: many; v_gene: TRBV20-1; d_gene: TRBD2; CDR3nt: TGCAGTGCTAGCTCCCTGGGGCTAGCGGGAGGCTCTCCACGGGATGAGCAGTTCTTC; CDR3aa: CSASSLGLAGGSPRDEQFF
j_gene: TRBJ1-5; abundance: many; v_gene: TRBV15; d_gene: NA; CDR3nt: TGTGCCACCAGCGAAGGGCTCATCAATCAGCCCCAGCATTTT; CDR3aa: CATSEGLINQPQHF
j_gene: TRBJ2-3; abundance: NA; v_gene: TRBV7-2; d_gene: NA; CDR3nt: TGTGCCAGCAGCTCTACCTTCGGACGCATAGATACGCAGTATTTT; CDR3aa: CASSSTFGRIDTQYF
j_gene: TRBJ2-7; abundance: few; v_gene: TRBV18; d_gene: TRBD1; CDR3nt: TGTGCCAGCTCACCACAGCAGGGGGCGGGAGAGCAGTACTTC; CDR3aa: CASSPQQGAGEQYF
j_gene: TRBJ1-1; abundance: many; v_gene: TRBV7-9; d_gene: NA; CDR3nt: TGTGCCAGCAGCTCCTTGGGGAGAGACACTGAAGCTTTCTTT; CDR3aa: CASSSLGRDTEAFF
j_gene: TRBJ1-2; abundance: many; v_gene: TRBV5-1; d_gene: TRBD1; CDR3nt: TGCGCCAGCAGCCTCGGACAGGGGTGGTATGGCTACACCTTC; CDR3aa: CASSLGQGWYGYTF
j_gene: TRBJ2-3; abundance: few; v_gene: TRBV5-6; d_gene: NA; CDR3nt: TGTGCCAGCAGCGAATCGGCAGATACGCAGTATTTT; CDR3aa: CASSESADTQYF
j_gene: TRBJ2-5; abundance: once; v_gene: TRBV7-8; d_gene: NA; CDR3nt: TGTGCCAGCAGCTTATCTGTGTGGAGGGAAGAGACCCAGTACTTC; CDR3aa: CASSLSVWREETQYF
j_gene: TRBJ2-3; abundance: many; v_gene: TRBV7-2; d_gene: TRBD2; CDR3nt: TGTGCCAGCAGCCGGACTAGCGGGAGAGATACGCAGTATTTT; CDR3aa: CASSRTSGRDTQYF
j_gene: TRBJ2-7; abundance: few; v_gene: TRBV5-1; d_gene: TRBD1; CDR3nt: TGCGCCAGCAGCTCGGGCAGGGGGCAAGACGAGCAGTACTTC; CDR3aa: CASSSGRGQDEQYF
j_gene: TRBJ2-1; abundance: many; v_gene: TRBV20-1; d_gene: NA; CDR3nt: TGCAGTGCTAGAGACCGGCTAGCCCGGAGCTCCTACAATGAGCAGTTCTTC; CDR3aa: CSARDRLARSSYNEQFF